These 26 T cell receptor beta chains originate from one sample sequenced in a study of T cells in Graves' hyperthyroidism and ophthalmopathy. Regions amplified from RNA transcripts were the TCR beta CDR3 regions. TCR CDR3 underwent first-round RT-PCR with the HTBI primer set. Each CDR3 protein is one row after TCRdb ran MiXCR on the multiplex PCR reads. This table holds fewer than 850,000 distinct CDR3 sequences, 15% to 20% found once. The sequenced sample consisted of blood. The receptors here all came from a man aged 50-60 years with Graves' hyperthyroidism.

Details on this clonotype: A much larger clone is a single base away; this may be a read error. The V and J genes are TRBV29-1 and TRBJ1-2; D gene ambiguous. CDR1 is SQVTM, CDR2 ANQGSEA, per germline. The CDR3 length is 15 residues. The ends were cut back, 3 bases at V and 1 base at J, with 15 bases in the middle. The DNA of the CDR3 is TGCAGCGTTGATCTTACTGGCGGTGGTAACTATGGCTACACCTTC. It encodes CSVDLTGGGNYGYTF.

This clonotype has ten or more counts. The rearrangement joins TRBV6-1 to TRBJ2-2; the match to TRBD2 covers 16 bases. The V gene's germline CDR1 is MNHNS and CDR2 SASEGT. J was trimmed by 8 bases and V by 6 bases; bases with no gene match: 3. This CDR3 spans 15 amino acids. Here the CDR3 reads CASSGTSGRAGELFF. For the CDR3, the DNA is TGTGCCAGCAGCGGGACTAGCGGGAGGGCTGGGGAGCTGTTTTTT.

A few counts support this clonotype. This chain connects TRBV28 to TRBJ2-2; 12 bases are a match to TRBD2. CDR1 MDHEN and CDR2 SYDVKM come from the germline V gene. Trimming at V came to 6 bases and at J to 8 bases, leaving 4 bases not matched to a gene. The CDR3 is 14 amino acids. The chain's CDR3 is CASRRLAGAGELFF. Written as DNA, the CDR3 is TGTGCCAGCAGAAGACTAGCGGGAGCTGGGGAGCTGTTTTTT.

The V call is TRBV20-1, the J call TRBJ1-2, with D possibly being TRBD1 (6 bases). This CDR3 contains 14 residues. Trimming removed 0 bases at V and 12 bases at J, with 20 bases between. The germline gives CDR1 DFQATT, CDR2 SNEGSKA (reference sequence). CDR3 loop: CSARDPGAPLVNTF. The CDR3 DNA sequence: TGCAGTGCTAGAGACCCAGGGGCACCCTTGGTGAACACCTTC.

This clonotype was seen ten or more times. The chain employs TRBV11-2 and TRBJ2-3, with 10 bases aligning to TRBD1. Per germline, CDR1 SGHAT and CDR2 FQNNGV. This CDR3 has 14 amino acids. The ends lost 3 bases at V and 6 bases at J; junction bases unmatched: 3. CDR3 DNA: TGTGCCAGCAGCTTCGGGACAGGGGCGGATACGCAGTATTTT. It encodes CASSFGTGADTQYF. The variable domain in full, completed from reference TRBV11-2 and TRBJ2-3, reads EAGVAQSPRYKIIEKRQSVAFWCNPISGHATLYWYQQILGQGPKLLIQFQNNGVVDDSQLPKDRFSAERLKGVDSTLKIQPAKLEDSAVYLCASSFGTGADTQYFGPGTRLTVL.

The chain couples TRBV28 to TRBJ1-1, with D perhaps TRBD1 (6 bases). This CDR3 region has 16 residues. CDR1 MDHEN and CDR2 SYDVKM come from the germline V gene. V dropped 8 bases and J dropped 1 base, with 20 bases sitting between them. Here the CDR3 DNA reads TGTGCCAGCGAGGGGGTGTCAGGTCAAACGAACACTGAAGCTTTCTTT. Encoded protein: CASEGVSGQTNTEAFF.

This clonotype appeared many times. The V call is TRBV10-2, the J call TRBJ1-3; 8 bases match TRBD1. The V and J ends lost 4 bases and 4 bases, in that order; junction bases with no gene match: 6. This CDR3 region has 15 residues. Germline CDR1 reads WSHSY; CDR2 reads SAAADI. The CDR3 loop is CASSAFDRGGNTIYF. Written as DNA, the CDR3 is TGCGCCAGCAGTGCGTTCGACAGGGGCGGAAACACCATATATTTT.

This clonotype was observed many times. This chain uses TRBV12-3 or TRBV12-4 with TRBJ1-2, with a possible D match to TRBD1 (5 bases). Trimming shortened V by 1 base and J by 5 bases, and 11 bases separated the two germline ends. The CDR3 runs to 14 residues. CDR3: CASSLGLQGYGYTF. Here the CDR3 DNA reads TGTGCCAGCAGTTTAGGCCTGCAGGGATATGGCTACACCTTC.

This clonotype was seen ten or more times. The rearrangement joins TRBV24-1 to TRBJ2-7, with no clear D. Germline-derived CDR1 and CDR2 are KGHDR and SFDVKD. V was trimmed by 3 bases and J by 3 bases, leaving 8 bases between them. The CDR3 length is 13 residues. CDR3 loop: CATSDELNYEQYF. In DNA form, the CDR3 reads TGTGCCACCAGTGATGAATTAAACTACGAGCAGTACTTC.

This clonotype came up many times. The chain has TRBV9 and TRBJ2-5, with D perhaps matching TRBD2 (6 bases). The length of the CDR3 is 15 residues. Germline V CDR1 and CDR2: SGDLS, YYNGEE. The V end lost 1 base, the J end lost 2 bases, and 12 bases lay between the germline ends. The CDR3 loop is CASSVSSGNQETQYF. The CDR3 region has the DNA TGTGCCAGCAGCGTAAGTAGCGGCAATCAAGAGACCCAGTACTTC.

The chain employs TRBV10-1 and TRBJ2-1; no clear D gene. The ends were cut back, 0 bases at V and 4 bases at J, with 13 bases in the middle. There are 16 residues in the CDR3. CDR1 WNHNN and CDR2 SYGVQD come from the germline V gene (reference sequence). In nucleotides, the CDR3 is TGCGCCAGCAGTGAGTCCGGGCGCGGTACTTACAATGAGCAGTTCTTC. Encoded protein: CASSESGRGTYNEQFF.

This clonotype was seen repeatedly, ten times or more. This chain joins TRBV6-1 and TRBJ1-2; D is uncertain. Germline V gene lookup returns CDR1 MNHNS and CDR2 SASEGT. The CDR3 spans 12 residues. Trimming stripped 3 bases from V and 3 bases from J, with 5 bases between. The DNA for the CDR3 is TGTGCCAGCAGTGAGAGCTACTATGGCTACACCTTC. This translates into CASSESYYGYTF.

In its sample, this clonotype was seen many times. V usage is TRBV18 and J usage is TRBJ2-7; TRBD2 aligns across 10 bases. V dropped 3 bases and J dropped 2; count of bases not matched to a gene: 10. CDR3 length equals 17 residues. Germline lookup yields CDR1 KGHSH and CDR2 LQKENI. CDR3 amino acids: CASSPTTSGSPTYEQYF. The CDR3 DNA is TGTGCCAGCTCACCCACGACTAGCGGGTCCCCGACCTACGAGCAGTACTTC.

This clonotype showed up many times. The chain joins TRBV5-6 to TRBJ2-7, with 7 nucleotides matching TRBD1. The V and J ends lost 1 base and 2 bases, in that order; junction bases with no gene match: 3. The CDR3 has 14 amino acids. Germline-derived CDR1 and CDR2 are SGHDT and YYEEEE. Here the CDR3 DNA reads TGTGCCAGCAGCTTGCTGACAGGGACCTACGAGCAGTACTTC. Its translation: CASSLLTGTYEQYF.

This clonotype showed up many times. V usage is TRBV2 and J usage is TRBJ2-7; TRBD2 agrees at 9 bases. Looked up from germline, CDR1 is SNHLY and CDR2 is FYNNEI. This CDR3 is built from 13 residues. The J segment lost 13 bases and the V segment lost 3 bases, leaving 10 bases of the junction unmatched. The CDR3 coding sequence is TGTGCCAGCAGTGATGAGGTAGCGGGAGTTGAATACTTC. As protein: CASSDEVAGVEYF. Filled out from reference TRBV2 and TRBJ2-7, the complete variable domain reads EPEVTQTPSHQVTQMGQEVILRCVPISNHLYFYWYRQILGQKVEFLVSFYNNEISEKSEIFDDQFSVERPDGSNFTLKIRSTKLEDSAMYFCASSDEVAGVEYFGPGTRLTVT.

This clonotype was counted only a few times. The CDR3 loop is CASSPVLAGGGNEQFF. The CDR3 DNA reads TGTGCCAGCAGCCCCGTACTAGCGGGAGGGGGCAATGAGCAGTTCTTC. The chain recombines TRBV7-9 with TRBJ2-1; TRBD2 matches 13 bases. V trimming: 5 bases; J trimming: 6 bases; junction bases outside the gene matches: 7. The CDR3 covers 16 residues. Looked up from germline, CDR1 is SEHNR and CDR2 is FQNEAQ (reference sequence).

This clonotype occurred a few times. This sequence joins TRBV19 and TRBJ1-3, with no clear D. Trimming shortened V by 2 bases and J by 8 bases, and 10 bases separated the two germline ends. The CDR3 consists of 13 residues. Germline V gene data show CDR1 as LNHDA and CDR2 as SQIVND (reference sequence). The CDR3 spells CASSIWNPDTIYF. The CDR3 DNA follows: TGTGCCAGTAGTATATGGAACCCGGACACCATATATTTT.

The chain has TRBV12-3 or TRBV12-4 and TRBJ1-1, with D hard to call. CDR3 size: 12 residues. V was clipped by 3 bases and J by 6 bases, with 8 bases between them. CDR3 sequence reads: CASSLPAAEAFF. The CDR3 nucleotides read TGTGCCAGCAGTTTGCCGGCGGCTGAAGCTTTCTTT.

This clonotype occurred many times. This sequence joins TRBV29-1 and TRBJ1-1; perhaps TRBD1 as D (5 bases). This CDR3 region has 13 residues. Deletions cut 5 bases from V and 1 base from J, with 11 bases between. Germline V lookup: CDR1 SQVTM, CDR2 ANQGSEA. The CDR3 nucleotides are TGCAGCGTTTTAGTCCAGGGGAACACTGAAGCTTTCTTT. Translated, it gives CSVLVQGNTEAFF.

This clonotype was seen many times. The CDR3 loop reads CASSLEGTHSTDTQYF. The CDR3 nucleotides read TGTGCCAGCAGCTTAGAGGGCACCCACTCGACAGATACGCAGTATTTT. The chain employs TRBV11-3 and TRBJ2-3; D not certain. The V end was cut by 0 bases, the J end by 3 bases, with 13 bases between. Looked up from germline, CDR1 is SGHNT and CDR2 is YENEEA. The CDR3 contains 16 residues.

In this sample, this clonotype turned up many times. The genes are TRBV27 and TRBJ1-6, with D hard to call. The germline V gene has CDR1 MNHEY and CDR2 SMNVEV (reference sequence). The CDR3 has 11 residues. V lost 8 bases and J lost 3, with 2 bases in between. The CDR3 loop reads CASGYNSPLHF. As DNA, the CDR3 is TGTGCCAGCGGCTATAATTCACCCCTCCACTTT.

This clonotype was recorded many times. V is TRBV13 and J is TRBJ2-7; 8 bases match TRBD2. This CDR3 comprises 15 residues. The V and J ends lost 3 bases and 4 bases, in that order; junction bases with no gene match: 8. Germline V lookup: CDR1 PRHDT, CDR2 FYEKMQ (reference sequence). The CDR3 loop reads CASSLGRSSGYEQYF. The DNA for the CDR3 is TGTGCCAGCAGCTTGGGCAGGTCTAGCGGGTACGAGCAGTACTTC.

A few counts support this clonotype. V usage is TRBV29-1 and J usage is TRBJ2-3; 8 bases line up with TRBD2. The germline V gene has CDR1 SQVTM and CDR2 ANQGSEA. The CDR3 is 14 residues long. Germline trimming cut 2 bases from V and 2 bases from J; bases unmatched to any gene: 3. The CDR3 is CSVERREVTDTQYF. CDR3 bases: TGCAGCGTTGAACGGCGGGAGGTCACAGATACGCAGTATTTT.

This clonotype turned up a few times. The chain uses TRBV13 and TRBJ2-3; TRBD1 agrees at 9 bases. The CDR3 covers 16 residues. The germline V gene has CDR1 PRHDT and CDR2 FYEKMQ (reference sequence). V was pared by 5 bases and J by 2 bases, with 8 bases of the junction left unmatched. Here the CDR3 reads CASSARDRDVTDTQYF. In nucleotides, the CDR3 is TGTGCCAGCAGCGCCCGGGACAGGGATGTCACAGATACGCAGTATTTT.

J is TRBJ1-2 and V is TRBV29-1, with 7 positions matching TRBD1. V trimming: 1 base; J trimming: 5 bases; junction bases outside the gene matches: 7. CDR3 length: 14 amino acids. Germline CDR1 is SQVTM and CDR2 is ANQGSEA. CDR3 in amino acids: CSVEAEGQRYGYTF. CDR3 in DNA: TGCAGCGTTGAAGCTGAGGGACAGCGATATGGCTACACCTTC.

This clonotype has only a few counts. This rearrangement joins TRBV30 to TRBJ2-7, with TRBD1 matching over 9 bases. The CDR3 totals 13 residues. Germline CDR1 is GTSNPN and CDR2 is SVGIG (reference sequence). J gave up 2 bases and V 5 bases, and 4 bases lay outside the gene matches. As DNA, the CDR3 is TGTGCCTGGGCCGACAGGGGGGCCTACGAGCAGTACTTC. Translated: CAWADRGAYEQYF.